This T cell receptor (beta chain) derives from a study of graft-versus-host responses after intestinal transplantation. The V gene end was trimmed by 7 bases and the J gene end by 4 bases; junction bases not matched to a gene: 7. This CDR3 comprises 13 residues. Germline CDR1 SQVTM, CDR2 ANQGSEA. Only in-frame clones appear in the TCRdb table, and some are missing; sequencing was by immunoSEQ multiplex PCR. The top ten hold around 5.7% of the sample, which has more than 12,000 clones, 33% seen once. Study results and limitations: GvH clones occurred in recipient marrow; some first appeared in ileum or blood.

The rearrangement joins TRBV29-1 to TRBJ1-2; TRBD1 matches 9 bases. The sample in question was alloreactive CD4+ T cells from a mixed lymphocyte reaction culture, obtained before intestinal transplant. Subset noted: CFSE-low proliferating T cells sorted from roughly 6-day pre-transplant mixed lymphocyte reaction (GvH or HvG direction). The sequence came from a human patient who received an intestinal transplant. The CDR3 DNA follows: TGCAGCGGTTGGGACAGGGCCCCCTATGGCTACACCTTC. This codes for CSGWDRAPYGYTF.